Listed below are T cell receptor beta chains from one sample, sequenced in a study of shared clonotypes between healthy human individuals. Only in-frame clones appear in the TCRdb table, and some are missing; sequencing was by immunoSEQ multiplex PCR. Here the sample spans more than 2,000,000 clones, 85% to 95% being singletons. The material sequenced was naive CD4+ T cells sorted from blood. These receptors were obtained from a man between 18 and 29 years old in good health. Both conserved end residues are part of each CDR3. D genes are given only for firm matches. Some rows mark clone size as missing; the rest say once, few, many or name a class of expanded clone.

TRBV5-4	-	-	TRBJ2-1	TGTGCCAGCAGCTTGCCCGGGGGTGGCTCCTACAATGAGCAGTTCTTC	CASSLPGGGSYNEQFF
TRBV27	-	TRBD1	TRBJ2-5	TGTGCCAGCAGTTCCTGGACAGGGGGTGAGGAGACCCAGTACTTC	CASSSWTGGEETQYF
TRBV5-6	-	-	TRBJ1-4	TGTGCCAGCTCCCAGACAGGCGAAACAACTAATGAAAAACTGTTTTTT	CASSQTGETTNEKLFF
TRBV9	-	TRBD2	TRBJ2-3	TGTGCCAGCAGCTTAGGACTAGCGGGAGGGCCCACAGATACGCAGTATTTT	CASSLGLAGGPTDTQYF
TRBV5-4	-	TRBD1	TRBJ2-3	TGTGCCAGCAGCGTGGACAGGGGGGCAGATACGCAGTATTTT	CASSVDRGADTQYF
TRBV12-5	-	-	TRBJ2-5	TGTGCTAGTCAACTCCGAGAGACCCAGTACTTC	CASQLRETQYF
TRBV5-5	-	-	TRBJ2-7	TGTGCCAGCAGCTTTGGCCGAAAAGACTACGAGCAGTACTTC	CASSFGRKDYEQYF
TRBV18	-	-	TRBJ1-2	TGTGCCAGCTCACAATTCCCGGCAGGCAGCTTTAACTATGGCTACACCTTC	CASSQFPAGSFNYGYTF
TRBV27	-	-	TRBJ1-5	TGTGCCAGCAGTCAACTAGCGGGACCAAGCAATCAGCCCCAGCATTTT	CASSQLAGPSNQPQHF
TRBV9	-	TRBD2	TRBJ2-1	TGTGCCAGCAGCCCTTTTGGGGAGGGCTACAATGAGCAGTTCTTC	CASSPFGEGYNEQFF
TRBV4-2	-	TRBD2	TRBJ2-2	TGTGCCAGCAGCCAAGATCTTGCTGGGGGGGTTTTGGCCGGGGAGCTGTTTTTT	CASSQDLAGGVLAGELFF
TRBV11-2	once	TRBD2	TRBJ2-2	TGTGCCAGCAGCTTAGTTGGACTAGCTGTCGGGGAGCTGTTTTTT	CASSLVGLAVGELFF
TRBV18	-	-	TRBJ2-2	TGTGCCAGCTCACCATTGACCGGGATCACCGGGGAGCTGTTTTTT	CASSPLTGITGELFF
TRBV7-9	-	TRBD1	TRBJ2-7	TGTGCCAGCAGCTTTTCTGGACAGGTCGGGCAGTACTTC	CASSFSGQVGQYF
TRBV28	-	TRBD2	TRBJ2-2	TGTGCCAGCAGTTTATCAAGTAGCGGGGGCGCCGGGGAGCTGTTTTTT	CASSLSSSGGAGELFF
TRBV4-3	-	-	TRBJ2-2	TGCGCCAGCAGCCAAGGCCGAGGGGCGCGCACCGGGGAGCTGTTTTTT	CASSQGRGARTGELFF
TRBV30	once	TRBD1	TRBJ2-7	TGTGCCTGGAGCCCCGGGACAGGGAAACACGAGCAGTACTTC	CAWSPGTGKHEQYF
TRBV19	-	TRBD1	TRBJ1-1	TGTGCCAGTAGTTACCGACAGGGACAATTCCAAGCTTTCTTT	CASSYRQGQFQAFF
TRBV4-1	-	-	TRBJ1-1	TGCGCCAGCAGCCGAGGGGTCAGCCTGAACACTGAAGCTTTCTTT	CASSRGVSLNTEAFF
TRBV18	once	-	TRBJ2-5	TGTGCCAGCTCACCACCAGTATTTCAAGAGACCCAGTACTTC	CASSPPVFQETQYF
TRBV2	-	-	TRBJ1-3	TGTGCCAGCAGATACTCTGGAAACACCATATATTTT	CASRYSGNTIYF
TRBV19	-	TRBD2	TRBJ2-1	TGTGCCAGTAGTATAGATAGGACTAGCGGGGGATTGTACAATGAGCAGTTCTTC	CASSIDRTSGGLYNEQFF
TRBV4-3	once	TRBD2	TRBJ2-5	TGCGCCAGCAGCCAAGAGGCTAGCGGGAGAGGCGTGGAGACCCAGTACTTC	CASSQEASGRGVETQYF
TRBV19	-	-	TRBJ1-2	TGTGCCAGTAGTATAGATACTCCCGGGTTTGGCGGCTACACCTTC	CASSIDTPGFGGYTF
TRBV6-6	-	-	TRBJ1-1	TGTGCCAGCAGTCCACCCAGGGACGCCCAGGCCTTGGCTTTCTTT	CASSPPRDAQALAFF
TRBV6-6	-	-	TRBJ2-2	TGTGCCAGCAGTTCCCGACAGGGAGGGACCGGGGAGCTGTTTTTT	CASSSRQGGTGELFF
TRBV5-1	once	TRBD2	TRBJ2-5	TGCGCCAGCAGCACGGGACTAGCGGGGGGAAAGCCAGAGACCCAGTACTTC	CASSTGLAGGKPETQYF
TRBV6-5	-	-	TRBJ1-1	TGTGCCAGCAGTCGCGGGAGTATCACTGAAGCTTTCTTT	CASSRGSITEAFF
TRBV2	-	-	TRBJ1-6	TGTGCCAGCAAAGTTGGCAATTCACCCCTCCACTTT	CASKVGNSPLHF
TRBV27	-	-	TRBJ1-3	TGTGCCAGCAGTCCGGGGCGGCAGGGGTGGAACACCATATATTTT	CASSPGRQGWNTIYF
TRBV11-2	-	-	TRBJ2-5	TGTGCCAGCAGCTTAGTCGGGGGTGGGGAGACCCAGTACTTC	CASSLVGGGETQYF
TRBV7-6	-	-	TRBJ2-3	TGTGCCAGCAGCTTAGCGGGGGGGCTAGTGGCAGATACGCAGTATTTT	CASSLAGGLVADTQYF
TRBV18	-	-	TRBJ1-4	TGTGCCAGCTCACGGTTTCAGGGAAGGGCTAATGAAAAACTGTTTTTT	CASSRFQGRANEKLFF
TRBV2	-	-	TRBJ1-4	TGTGCCAGCAAGACTCAGGGAACCAATGAAAAACTGTTTTTT	CASKTQGTNEKLFF
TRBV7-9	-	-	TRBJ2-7	TGTGCCAGCAGCCCCCGGGGTCGCCCCTACGAGCAGTACTTC	CASSPRGRPYEQYF
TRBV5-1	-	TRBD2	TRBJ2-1	TGCGCCAGCAACAGCGGGAGGACCGATGAGCAGTTCTTC	CASNSGRTDEQFF
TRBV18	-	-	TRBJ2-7	TGTGCCAGCTCACCACGGGGGAAGGGAGAGGACGAGCAGTACTTC	CASSPRGKGEDEQYF
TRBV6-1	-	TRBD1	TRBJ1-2	TGTGCCAGCAGTGAACGGCCGGGACAGCCCTATGGCTACACCTTC	CASSERPGQPYGYTF
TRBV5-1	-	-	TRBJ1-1	TGCGCCAGCAGCTTGCTCGGGATGAACACTGAAGCTTTCTTT	CASSLLGMNTEAFF
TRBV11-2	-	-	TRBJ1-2	TGTGCCAGCAGCTTATCAGGACCGATCTATGGCTACACCTTC	CASSLSGPIYGYTF
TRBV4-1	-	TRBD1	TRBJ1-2	TGCGCCAGCAGGTTCACAGGGGAGGCCTATGGCTACACCTTC	CASRFTGEAYGYTF
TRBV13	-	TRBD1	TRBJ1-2	TGTGCCAGCAGCCAGACAGGGGGCTTCGTCTACACCTTC	CASSQTGGFVYTF
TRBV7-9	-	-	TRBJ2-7	TGTGCCAGCAGCTTAGTATCTTGGGGGGCCGCCTACGAGCAGTACTTC	CASSLVSWGAAYEQYF
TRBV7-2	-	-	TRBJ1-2	TGTGCCAGCAGCTTATTTTTCGGGTATGGCTACACCTTC	CASSLFFGYGYTF
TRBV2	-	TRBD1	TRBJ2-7	TGTGCCAGCAGCAGGGGGAGCTACGAGCAGTACTTC	CASSRGSYEQYF
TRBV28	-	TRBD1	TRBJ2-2	TGTGCCAGCAGTTCGGACAGGGTGATCACCGGGGAGCTGTTTTTT	CASSSDRVITGELFF